Below are 31 T cell receptor beta chains sequenced from a single sample in a study of HIV-infected patients and healthy controls. Alpha and beta constant-region primers primed reverse transcription of approximately 460 ng RNA. Each of the alpha and beta chains got its own library through chain-specific third strand synthesis with indices. Via MiXCR, TCRdb re-called the 5' RACE reads, giving one row per CDR3 protein. The data show about 18,000 distinct CDR3 sequences, 9% to 15% seen once. No cell fractionation was done, so the repertoire covers all unsorted peripheral blood T cells. The sample was blood. The origin of the receptors is an adult in good health.

This clonotype was seen at least ten times. The chain links TRBV7-9 to TRBJ2-4; D may be TRBD2 (5 bases). With 6 bases removed from V and 0 bases from J, the gap between germline ends came to 12 bases. In germline, CDR1 is SEHNR, CDR2 FQNEAQ (reference sequence). The CDR3 is made up of 15 amino acids. CDR3 sequence reads: CASSLTGLAKNIQYF. For the CDR3, the DNA is TGTGCCAGCAGTTTGACTGGACTAGCCAAAAACATTCAGTACTTC.

At least ten counts were recorded for this clonotype. The V call is TRBV6-5, the J call TRBJ2-7, with a weak D call TRBD2 (6 bases). V dropped 0 bases and J dropped 3 bases, with 12 bases sitting between them. This CDR3 comprises 15 residues. Germline assignment: CDR1 MNHEY and CDR2 SVGAGI. The CDR3 loop is CASSYSIGGFYEQYF. As DNA, the CDR3 is TGTGCCAGCAGTTACTCGATTGGAGGGTTCTACGAGCAGTACTTC.

This clonotype was counted many times. The chain has TRBV5-1 and TRBJ1-1, with a weak D call TRBD1 (5 bases). Trimming left V 5 bases short and J 3 bases short, with 14 bases between. The CDR3 totals 14 residues. The germline CDR1 and CDR2 sequences are SGHRS and YFSETQ. The CDR3 DNA reads TGCGCCAGCAGAGTTCAGGGAGCGGACACTGAAGCTTTCTTT. This encodes CASRVQGADTEAFF.

This clonotype was seen at least ten times. The chain joins TRBV28 to TRBJ1-1; D possibly corresponds to TRBD1 (6 bases). This CDR3 has 15 amino acids. The V gene's germline CDR1 is MDHEN and CDR2 SYDVKM. The V end lost 2 bases, the J end lost 5 bases, and 15 bases lay between the germline ends. CDR3 nucleotides: TGTGCCAGCAGTTTAGGGGGGCCGGGACGAACTGAAGCTTTCTTT. This sequence encodes CASSLGGPGRTEAFF.

This clonotype was picked up many times. CDR3 nucleotide sequence: TGTGCCACCAAAGAAAGCGGGAGCTCCTACAATGAGCAGTTCTTC. Amino acids: CATKESGSSYNEQFF. The chain has TRBV6-6 and TRBJ2-1, with 8 bases aligning to TRBD2. Germline CDR1 and CDR2: MNHNY and SVGAGI (reference sequence). The CDR3 sequence is 15 residues long. V lost 10 bases, J lost 0 bases, and 8 bases stayed unmatched.

V and J are TRBV5-4 and TRBJ2-3; 9 bases map to TRBD2. The germline V gene has CDR1 SGHNT and CDR2 YYREEE (reference sequence). V shed 0 bases and J 4 bases; nucleotides not matched to a gene: 6. The CDR3 loop spans 16 amino acids. Written as DNA, the CDR3 is TGTGCCAGCAGCTTGGCCACACTAGCGGGTTCAGATACGCAGTATTTT. It encodes CASSLATLAGSDTQYF. The whole variable domain, remainder taken from reference TRBV5-4 and TRBJ2-3, is ETGVTQSPTHLIKTRGQQVTLRCSSQSGHNTVSWYQQALGQGPQFIFQYYREEENGRGNFPPRFSGLQFPNYSSELNVNALELDDSALYLCASSLATLAGSDTQYFGPGTRLTVL.

This clonotype has at least ten counts. J is TRBJ1-1 and V is TRBV5-4; no clear D gene. Looked up from germline, CDR1 is SGHNT and CDR2 is YYREEE (reference sequence). This CDR3 is built from 13 residues. The V end was cut by 4 bases, the J end by 2 bases, with 9 bases between. CDR3 nucleotide sequence: TGTGCCAGCAGCCCGGCGGGAAACACTGAAGCTTTCTTT. Protein sequence: CASSPAGNTEAFF.

This clonotype was recorded at least ten times. The chain employs TRBV19 and TRBJ1-1, with no clear D. V lost 6 bases, J lost 3 bases, and 8 bases lay in between. The CDR3 covers 12 residues. CDR1 and CDR2 (germline): LNHDA, SQIVND (reference sequence). The CDR3 coding sequence is TGTGCCAGTAGAGACGCGGACACTGAAGCTTTCTTT. The encoded protein is CASRDADTEAFF.

In this sample, this clonotype turned up a few times. The chain is built from TRBV4-2 and TRBJ2-7, with TRBD1 matching over 7 bases. CDR3 length: 18 amino acids. The germline CDR1 and CDR2 sequences are LGHNA and YNFKEQ. V shed 2 bases and J 0 bases; nucleotides not matched to a gene: 13. In nucleotides, the CDR3 is TGTGCCAGCAGCCAACTTTTAGGGGGCGAGGCTATCTCCTACGAGCAGTACTTC. It is translated as CASSQLLGGEAISYEQYF.

In its sample, this clonotype is medium-sized (0.01 to 0.1%). The rearrangement uses TRBV3-1 and TRBJ1-4; no definite D call. CDR1 and CDR2 from the germline V gene are LGHDT and YNNKEL (reference sequence). The length of the CDR3 is 15 residues. V was cut by 1 base and J by 0 bases, with 6 bases left in between. The CDR3 protein is CASSQAAATNEKLFF. CDR3 DNA sequence: TGTGCCAGCAGCCAAGCGGCTGCAACTAATGAAAAACTGTTTTTT. Full variable domain (outside the CDR3, taken from reference TRBV3-1 and TRBJ1-4): DTAVSQTPKYLVTQMGNDKSIKCEQNLGHDTMYWYKQDSKKFLKIMFSYNNKELIINETVPNRFSPKSPDKAHLNLHINSLELGDSAVYFCASSQAAATNEKLFFGSGTQLSVL.

This clonotype came up many times. V usage is TRBV5-6 and J usage is TRBJ1-4, with D uncertain. CDR3 length: 15 amino acids. V lost 0 bases, J lost 8 bases, and 14 bases lay in between. Germline V gives CDR1 SGHDT, CDR2 YYEEEE. CDR3 region: CASSLVTQGGEKLFF. The CDR3 DNA reads TGTGCCAGCAGCTTGGTAACGCAAGGAGGCGAAAAACTGTTTTTT. Full variable domain (missing parts from reference TRBV5-6 and TRBJ1-4): DAGVTQSPTHLIKTRGQQVTLRCSPKSGHDTVSWYQQALGQGPQFIFQYYEEEERQRGNFPDRFSGHQFPNYSSELNVNALLLGDSALYLCASSLVTQGGEKLFFGSGTQLSVL.

The chain has TRBV4-3 and TRBJ2-2, with D perhaps given as TRBD1 or TRBD2 (5 bases each). Trimming stripped 4 bases from V and 7 bases from J, with 19 bases between. The CDR3 is 16 amino acids. Germline V gives CDR1 LGHNA, CDR2 YSLEER. The CDR3 region is CASSPPGTAVGGELFF. The CDR3 region has the DNA TGCGCCAGCAGCCCACCGGGGACGGCGGTAGGCGGGGAGCTGTTTTTT.

The chain has TRBV19 and TRBJ1-3, with TRBD1 matching over 8 bases. Germline CDR1 LNHDA, CDR2 SQIVND (reference sequence). Trimming took 10 bases from V and 0 from J; bases not matched to a gene: 11. There are 16 residues in the CDR3. The CDR3: CATIRDRPFSGNTIYF. The CDR3 DNA sequence: TGTGCCACGATCCGGGACAGGCCATTCTCTGGAAACACCATATATTTT. Supplemented by reference TRBV19 and TRBJ1-3, the full variable domain reads DGGITQSPKYLFRKEGQNVTLSCEQNLNHDAMYWYRQDPGQGLRLIYYSQIVNDFQKGDIAEGYSVSREKKESFPLTVTSAQKNPTAFYLCATIRDRPFSGNTIYFGEGSWLTVV.

This clonotype appeared many times. This chain uses TRBV7-2 with TRBJ1-2; D remains ambiguous. The V and J ends lost 5 bases and 4 bases respectively, with 11 bases between them. This CDR3 has 13 amino acids. The V gene's germline CDR1 is SGHTA and CDR2 FQGNSA. For the CDR3, the DNA is TGTGCCAGCAGCCCCTACGGCGGCTATGGCTACACCTTC. It translates to CASSPYGGYGYTF.

V gene TRBV2 combines with J gene TRBJ1-4, with unresolved D. The CDR3 contains 15 residues. Germline CDR1 is SNHLY and CDR2 is FYNNEI. The CDR3 DNA sequence: TGTGAAAGCAGTGAATTAAGGGAAACTAATGAAAAACTGTTTTTT. As protein: CESSELRETNEKLFF.

The table lists this clonotype with many counts. The chain has TRBV3-1 and TRBJ1-1, with a tentative D call TRBD1 (6 bases). The V end lost 1 base, the J end lost 10 bases, and 19 bases lay between the germline ends. The CDR3 extends over 15 amino acids. Germline V lookup: CDR1 LGHDT, CDR2 YNNKEL (reference sequence). The CDR3, as DNA: TGTGCCAGCAGCCAAGGCCCGCATTTGCAGGGGACAGCTTTCTTT. Amino acid sequence: CASSQGPHLQGTAFF.

This clonotype was counted only a few times. The chain combines TRBV16 with TRBJ2-7; 7 bases align to TRBD1. V lost 6 bases to trimming and J lost 3 bases; unmatched junction nucleotides: 8. Germline V gene sequence: CDR1 KGHSY, CDR2 FQNENV. This CDR3 is 14 amino acids long. The CDR3 spells CASRPSYRGYEQYF. The CDR3, as DNA: TGTGCCAGCAGACCAAGTTACAGGGGCTACGAGCAGTACTTC.

This clonotype was recorded at least ten times. The genes are TRBV28 and TRBJ2-2; tentative D call: TRBD1 (5 bases). The CDR3 runs to 13 residues. V was shortened by 5 bases and J by 7 bases, with 11 bases between the two germline ends. Germline V CDR1 and CDR2: MDHEN, SYDVKM. The DNA for the CDR3 is TGTGCCAGCAGTCCACAGGTTGTCGGGGAGCTGTTTTTT. This translates into CASSPQVVGELFF.

The chain carries TRBV5-8 and TRBJ2-1; 7 nucleotides align to TRBD1. The V gene's germline CDR1 is SGHTS and CDR2 YDEGEE. V gave up 2 bases and J gave up 9 bases; unmatched junction bases: 8. This CDR3 spans 14 amino acids. CDR3 sequence reads: CASSLDRVVSEQFF. The CDR3 bases are TGTGCCAGCAGCTTAGACAGGGTAGTGAGTGAGCAGTTCTTC. Based on the CDR3 plus reference TRBV5-8 and TRBJ2-1, the full variable domain is EAGVTQSPTHLIKTRGQQATLRCSPISGHTSVYWYQQALGLGLQFLLWYDEGEERNRGNFPPRFSGRQFPNYSSELNVNALELEDSALYLCASSLDRVVSEQFFGPGTRLTVL.

In this sample, this clonotype turned up many times. V gene TRBV4-3 combines with J gene TRBJ1-5, with a possible D match to TRBD1 (5 bases). The CDR3 is 16 amino acids. Trimming stripped 0 bases from V and 1 base from J, with 10 bases between. Germline V CDR1 and CDR2: LGHNA, YSLEER. The CDR3 DNA is TGCGCCAGCAGCCAAGATAGGGGAGGAAGCAATCAGCCCCAGCATTTT. Its translation is CASSQDRGGSNQPQHF.

This clonotype has at least ten counts. The rearrangement joins TRBV30 to TRBJ1-6; D perhaps matches TRBD1 (5 bases). CDR1 GTSNPN and CDR2 SVGIG come from the germline V gene (reference sequence). Trimming took 3 bases from V and 6 from J, leaving 18 bases between them. The CDR3 loop spans 16 amino acids. The CDR3 DNA follows: TGTGCCTGGAGAGGATCGGGGGGTGTCGCTAATTCACCCCTCCACTTT. This translates into CAWRGSGGVANSPLHF.

The J gene is TRBJ2-3, the V gene TRBV5-6; D call uncertain. This CDR3 comprises 15 residues. Trimming took 1 base from V and 6 from J, leaving 15 bases between them. Germline lookup yields CDR1 SGHDT and CDR2 YYEEEE. The CDR3 loop is CASSLLVSDWDTQYF. In DNA, the CDR3 is TGTGCCAGCAGCTTGTTGGTTTCAGATTGGGATACGCAGTATTTT.

By sample fraction, this clonotype is medium-sized (0.01 to 0.1%). The chain couples TRBV2 to TRBJ2-3; 9 bases align to TRBD2. The J segment lost 4 bases and the V segment lost 7 bases, leaving 12 bases of the junction unmatched. The CDR3 runs to 16 residues. From germline, CDR1 is SNHLY and CDR2 FYNNEI. The CDR3 region has the DNA TGTGCCAGCACCTCCTCCGCTAGCGGGGTTCCAGATACGCAGTATTTT. Its protein is CASTSSASGVPDTQYF.

This clonotype appeared a few times. The chain uses TRBV7-9 and TRBJ2-2, with TRBD1 as a possible D gene (6 bases). V was shortened by 6 bases and J by 1 base, with 6 bases between the two germline ends. The CDR3 is 13 amino acids. CDR1 and CDR2 (germline): SEHNR, FQNEAQ (reference sequence). CDR3 sequence (DNA): TGTGCCAGCAGGACAGGGAACACCGGGGAGCTGTTTTTT. Its protein product is CASRTGNTGELFF.

For this clonotype: The junction does not match germline at one end; this may be a read error. The rearrangement uses TRBV6-2 or TRBV6-3 and TRBJ2-3; the D gene is possibly TRBD2 (5 bases). The CDR3 totals 14 residues. The V gene's germline CDR1 is MNHEY and CDR2 SVGEGT. CDR3 in amino acids: CASSQTGSIDTQYF. The CDR3 region has the DNA TGTGCCAGCAGCCAAACGGGGAGCATAGATACGCAGTATTTT.

This chain joins TRBV19 and TRBJ1-2, with a tentative D call TRBD1 (5 bases). The germline CDR1 and CDR2 sequences are LNHDA and SQIVND (reference sequence). CDR3 length equals 12 residues. With 3 bases removed from V and 5 bases from J, the gap between germline ends came to 7 bases. DNA for the CDR3: TGTGCCAGTAGTATGACAGAGTATGGCTACACCTTC. Translating gives CASSMTEYGYTF.

This clonotype was picked up many times. The chain recombines TRBV30 with TRBJ2-2; 9 positions match TRBD2. Germline CDR1 and CDR2: GTSNPN and SVGIG (reference sequence). The CDR3 is 14 residues long. Trimming cost V 3 bases and J 3 bases; bases outside gene matches: 2. In DNA form, the CDR3 reads TGTGCCTGGAGGAGCGGGGGGTACACCGGGGAGCTGTTTTTT. This sequence encodes CAWRSGGYTGELFF.

By frequency in the sample, this clonotype is medium-sized (0.01 to 0.1%). The chain combines TRBV5-1 with TRBJ2-3; maybe TRBD2 (5 bases). V lost 2 bases to trimming and J lost 2 bases, with 12 bases between them. Looked up from germline, CDR1 is SGHRS and CDR2 is YFSETQ. The CDR3 is made up of 15 amino acids. CDR3 region: CASSFSDPITDTQYF. CDR3 sequence (DNA): TGCGCCAGCAGCTTTAGCGATCCTATCACAGATACGCAGTATTTT.

This clonotype was detected ten times or more. V and J are TRBV5-1 and TRBJ1-5; 7 nucleotides line up with TRBD1. The V and J ends lost 4 bases and 5 bases, in that order; junction bases with no gene match: 9. The CDR3 has 15 amino acids. Germline V gives CDR1 SGHRS, CDR2 YFSETQ. CDR3 in DNA: TGCGCCAGCAGCCTTATGACAGGGACCGATCAGCCCCAGCATTTT. It translates to CASSLMTGTDQPQHF.

The V and J genes are TRBV28 and TRBJ1-5; D remains ambiguous. Between the trimmed V and J ends, which lost 8 bases and 4 bases, there was a span of 9 bases. The CDR3 contains 12 residues. From germline, CDR1 is MDHEN and CDR2 SYDVKM. The CDR3 sequence: CASWEGNQPQHF. The CDR3 nucleotides are TGTGCCAGCTGGGAGGGAAATCAGCCCCAGCATTTT.

This clonotype was picked up many times. The rearrangement links TRBV10-2 to TRBJ2-2; the D is unclear. From germline, CDR1 is WSHSY and CDR2 SAAADI. This CDR3 comprises 13 residues. The V gene lost 2 bases and the J gene lost 7 bases, with 8 bases spanning the gap. CDR3 nucleotides: TGCGCCAGCAGTGAGACGTCGAGCGGGGAGCTGTTTTTT. Amino acid sequence: CASSETSSGELFF.